Listed below are T cell receptor beta chains from one sample, sequenced in a study of T-cell reconstitution after alpha-beta-depleted transplantation in children. Using its own MiXCR run on the PCR reads, TCRdb lists one record per CDR3 protein. The table lists roughly 300,000 distinct CDR3 sequences, around 10% of them singletons. Source: peripheral blood, taken 180 days after TCRalphabeta/CD19-depleted stem cell transplant. Source of these receptors: a male patient between 2 and 10 years old who had a stem cell transplant for chronic granulomatous disease, so the T cells may come from the graft donor. Each CDR3 is given with its conserved first and last residue. Fields, in order: V gene, clone size, D gene, J gene, CDR3 DNA, CDR3 protein. D genes are given only for firm matches. Rows may omit the clone size; those that give it use once, few, many or a size class.

V gene: TRBV29-1
clone size: many
D gene: -
J gene: TRBJ1-2
CDR3 DNA: TGCAGCGCCCTTATTAAGGGCCCCTATGGCTACACCTTC
CDR3 protein: CSALIKGPYGYTF

V gene: TRBV2
clone size: many
D gene: TRBD1
J gene: TRBJ2-1
CDR3 DNA: TGTGCCAGCAGCAGGACAGGGGGCAACAATGAGCAGTTCTTC
CDR3 protein: CASSRTGGNNEQFF

V gene: TRBV7-2
clone size: many
D gene: TRBD1
J gene: TRBJ2-3
CDR3 DNA: TGTGCCAGCAGCAACCGACAGGGGGCTGAGTATTTT
CDR3 protein: CASSNRQGAEYF

V gene: TRBV20-1
clone size: many
D gene: TRBD2
J gene: TRBJ2-4
CDR3 DNA: TGCAGTGCTAGTGGGACTAGCGGGGACAAAAACATTCAGTACTTC
CDR3 protein: CSASGTSGDKNIQYF

V gene: TRBV20-1
clone size: many
D gene: TRBD1
J gene: TRBJ2-1
CDR3 DNA: TGCAGTGCTAGAGGTGCAGGGGGCGCAGGCTCCTACAATGAGCAGTTCTTC
CDR3 protein: CSARGAGGAGSYNEQFF

V gene: TRBV7-8
clone size: many
D gene: -
J gene: TRBJ2-2
CDR3 DNA: TGTGCCAGCAGCTTGGGATCGGAGACCGGGGAGCTGTTTTTT
CDR3 protein: CASSLGSETGELFF

V gene: TRBV11-2
clone size: -
D gene: -
J gene: TRBJ2-7
CDR3 DNA: TGTGCCAGCAGCTTAACCGGTTTAGCGGCCCAAAGCTCCTACGAGCAGTACTTC
CDR3 protein: CASSLTGLAAQSSYEQYF

V gene: TRBV6-5
clone size: many
D gene: -
J gene: TRBJ1-1
CDR3 DNA: TGTGCCAGCAGTTACAACGGGGTCGGCGGAACTGAAGCTTTCTTT
CDR3 protein: CASSYNGVGGTEAFF

V gene: TRBV20-1
clone size: many
D gene: TRBD2
J gene: TRBJ2-3
CDR3 DNA: TGCAGCCCGGGACTAGCGGCACCCAATACGCAGTATTTT
CDR3 protein: CSPGLAAPNTQYF

V gene: TRBV28
clone size: many
D gene: -
J gene: TRBJ2-6
CDR3 DNA: TGTGCCAGCAGTTTTGGGGGGGGGGCACTTCGGGCCAACGTCCTGACTTTC
CDR3 protein: CASSFGGGALRANVLTF

V gene: TRBV11-2
clone size: many
D gene: -
J gene: TRBJ1-6
CDR3 DNA: TGTGCCAGCAGCTCCGCCGTCGTTCTGAATTGGAGCTCCTATAATTCACCCCTCCACTTT
CDR3 protein: CASSSAVVLNWSSYNSPLHF

V gene: TRBV5-4
clone size: -
D gene: TRBD1
J gene: TRBJ2-6
CDR3 DNA: TGTGCCAGCAGCTGGACAGGGGGCGCTGGGGCCAACGTCCTGACTTTC
CDR3 protein: CASSWTGGAGANVLTF

V gene: TRBV28
clone size: many
D gene: -
J gene: TRBJ2-5
CDR3 DNA: TGTGCCACCAGACAGGTTCCCGGGGAGACCCAGTACTTC
CDR3 protein: CATRQVPGETQYF

V gene: TRBV4-1
clone size: many
D gene: TRBD1
J gene: TRBJ2-1
CDR3 DNA: TGCGCCAGCAGCCAAGATGGGACAGGGTCCTACAATGAGCAGTTCTTC
CDR3 protein: CASSQDGTGSYNEQFF

V gene: TRBV12-3/TRBV12-4
clone size: -
D gene: TRBD1
J gene: TRBJ2-7
CDR3 DNA: TGTGCCAACAGTGCCCCAGGTAGGGGCAGGGGGACACTCGAGCAGTACTTC
CDR3 protein: CANSAPGRGRGTLEQYF

V gene: TRBV6-1
clone size: many
D gene: -
J gene: TRBJ2-5
CDR3 DNA: TGTGCCAGCAGTAAAACTAGTATCGAGACCCAGTACTTC
CDR3 protein: CASSKTSIETQYF

V gene: TRBV18
clone size: many
D gene: TRBD1
J gene: TRBJ2-1
CDR3 DNA: TGTGCCAGCTCACCTCGGACAGGCATTATTTACAATGAGCAGTTCTTC
CDR3 protein: CASSPRTGIIYNEQFF

V gene: TRBV4-2
clone size: many
D gene: -
J gene: TRBJ2-2
CDR3 DNA: TGTGCCAGCAGCCAAGAGTCAGGCAGAGAGACCGGGGAGCTGTTTTTT
CDR3 protein: CASSQESGRETGELFF

V gene: TRBV7-2
clone size: -
D gene: TRBD2
J gene: TRBJ2-1
CDR3 DNA: TGTGCCAGCAGACAAGTTACTAGCGGGGGGGCAAATGAGCAGTTCTTC
CDR3 protein: CASRQVTSGGANEQFF

V gene: TRBV6-5
clone size: many
D gene: -
J gene: TRBJ2-7
CDR3 DNA: TGTGCCAGCAGTTACTCGGAGGCCAGGGGCCACGAGCAGTACTTC
CDR3 protein: CASSYSEARGHEQYF

V gene: TRBV28
clone size: many
D gene: -
J gene: TRBJ2-4
CDR3 DNA: TGTGCCAGCAGTTTGGTACCGCTAGCCAAAAACATTCAGTACTTC
CDR3 protein: CASSLVPLAKNIQYF

V gene: TRBV29-1
clone size: many
D gene: -
J gene: TRBJ2-3
CDR3 DNA: TGCAGCGTTGAAGAGACTTATACGCAGTATTTT
CDR3 protein: CSVEETYTQYF

V gene: TRBV12-3/TRBV12-4
clone size: many
D gene: -
J gene: TRBJ2-3
CDR3 DNA: TGTGCCAGCAGTACTTCAACTTGGGCCCCCACAGATACGCAGTATTTT
CDR3 protein: CASSTSTWAPTDTQYF

V gene: TRBV7-2
clone size: many
D gene: -
J gene: TRBJ2-1
CDR3 DNA: TGTGCCAGCAGCCCCATACCAGACAATGAGCAGTTCTTC
CDR3 protein: CASSPIPDNEQFF

V gene: TRBV3-1
clone size: -
D gene: -
J gene: TRBJ2-7
CDR3 DNA: TGTGCCAGCAGCCAGGGATTCGGGACGGTACGGTACTTC
CDR3 protein: CASSQGFGTVRYF

V gene: TRBV2
clone size: few
D gene: -
J gene: TRBJ2-7
CDR3 DNA: TGTGCCAGCAGGGGTGATCTCTACGAGCAGTACTTC
CDR3 protein: CASRGDLYEQYF

V gene: TRBV7-9
clone size: many
D gene: -
J gene: TRBJ2-1
CDR3 DNA: TGTGCCAGCAATGAGCAGTTCTTC
CDR3 protein: CASNEQFF

V gene: TRBV30
clone size: many
D gene: -
J gene: TRBJ2-1
CDR3 DNA: TGTGCCTGGAGTGTACTTGTGGGTTGGGTCAATGAGCAGTTCTTC
CDR3 protein: CAWSVLVGWVNEQFF

V gene: TRBV12-3/TRBV12-4
clone size: few
D gene: -
J gene: TRBJ2-5
CDR3 DNA: TGTGCCAGCAGTAAAAACAGGGAGACCCAGTACTTC
CDR3 protein: CASSKNRETQYF

V gene: TRBV15
clone size: many
D gene: -
J gene: TRBJ1-5
CDR3 DNA: TGTGCCACCAGCAGAGATGTTCAGCCCCAGCATTTT
CDR3 protein: CATSRDVQPQHF

V gene: TRBV7-2
clone size: many
D gene: TRBD1
J gene: TRBJ1-3
CDR3 DNA: TGTGCCAGCAGCCCCCGTCCACAGGGGGCAGCTGGAAACACCATATATTTT
CDR3 protein: CASSPRPQGAAGNTIYF

V gene: TRBV7-2
clone size: many
D gene: TRBD2
J gene: TRBJ2-7
CDR3 DNA: TGTGCCAGCAGCGTTAGGACTAGCGGGGTCTACGAGCAGTACTTC
CDR3 protein: CASSVRTSGVYEQYF

V gene: TRBV5-1
clone size: many
D gene: -
J gene: TRBJ2-2
CDR3 DNA: TGCGCCAGCAGCAGCGACCCTAACACCGGGGAGCTGTTTTTT
CDR3 protein: CASSSDPNTGELFF

V gene: TRBV19
clone size: -
D gene: -
J gene: TRBJ2-1
CDR3 DNA: TGTGCCAGTAGTATTCCCAGGGGGGGTTCCTACAATGAGCAGTTCTTC
CDR3 protein: CASSIPRGGSYNEQFF

V gene: TRBV15
clone size: many
D gene: TRBD2
J gene: TRBJ2-1
CDR3 DNA: TGTGCCACCAGCAGAGACCTTCCGACGTCGGGGGGGGACAATGAGCAGTTCTTC
CDR3 protein: CATSRDLPTSGGDNEQFF

V gene: TRBV5-1
clone size: many
D gene: -
J gene: TRBJ2-2
CDR3 DNA: TGCGCCAGCAGCTTGGTTTTCACCGGGGAGCTGTTTTTT
CDR3 protein: CASSLVFTGELFF

V gene: TRBV29-1
clone size: many
D gene: -
J gene: TRBJ2-7
CDR3 DNA: TGCAGCGTGTCCCCCGGGAAGGACTACGAGCAGTACTTC
CDR3 protein: CSVSPGKDYEQYF

V gene: TRBV6-1
clone size: many
D gene: -
J gene: TRBJ1-3
CDR3 DNA: TGTGCCAGCAGCGTCAGGGAGAATCTTGGAAACACCATATATTTT
CDR3 protein: CASSVRENLGNTIYF

V gene: TRBV10-3
clone size: few
D gene: -
J gene: TRBJ2-3
CDR3 DNA: TGTGCCATCGGCGGGGTGGGGGCAAGCACAGATACGCAGTATTTT
CDR3 protein: CAIGGVGASTDTQYF

V gene: TRBV5-6
clone size: many
D gene: TRBD2
J gene: TRBJ2-1
CDR3 DNA: TGTGCCAGCAGCTTGGACAGCGGGAGTTATGGCAATGAGCAGTTCTTC
CDR3 protein: CASSLDSGSYGNEQFF